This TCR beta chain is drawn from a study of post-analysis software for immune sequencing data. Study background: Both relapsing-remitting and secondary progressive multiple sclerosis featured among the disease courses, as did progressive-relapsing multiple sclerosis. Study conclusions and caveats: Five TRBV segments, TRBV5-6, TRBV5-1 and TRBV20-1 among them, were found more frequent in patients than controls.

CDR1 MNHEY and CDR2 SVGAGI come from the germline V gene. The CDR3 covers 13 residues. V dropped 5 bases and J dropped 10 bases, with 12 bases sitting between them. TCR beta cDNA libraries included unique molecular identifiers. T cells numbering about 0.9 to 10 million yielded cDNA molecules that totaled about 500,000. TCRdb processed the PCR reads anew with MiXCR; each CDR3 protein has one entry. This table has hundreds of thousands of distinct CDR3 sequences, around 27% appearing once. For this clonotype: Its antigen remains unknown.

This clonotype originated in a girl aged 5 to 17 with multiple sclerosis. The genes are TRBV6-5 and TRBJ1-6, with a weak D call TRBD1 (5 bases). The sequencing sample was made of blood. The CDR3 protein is CASSEGLRSPLHF. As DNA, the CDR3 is TGTGCCAGCAGTGAGGGGTTACGGTCACCCCTCCACTTT.